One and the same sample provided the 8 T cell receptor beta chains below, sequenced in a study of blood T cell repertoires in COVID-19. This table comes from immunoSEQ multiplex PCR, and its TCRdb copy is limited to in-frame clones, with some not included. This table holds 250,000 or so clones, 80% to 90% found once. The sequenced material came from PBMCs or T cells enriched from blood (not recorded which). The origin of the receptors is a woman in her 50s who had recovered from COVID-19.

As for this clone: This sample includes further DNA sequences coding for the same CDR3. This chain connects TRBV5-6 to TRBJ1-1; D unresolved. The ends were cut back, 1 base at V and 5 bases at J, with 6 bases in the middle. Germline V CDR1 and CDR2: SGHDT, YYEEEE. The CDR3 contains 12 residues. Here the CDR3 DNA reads TGTGCCAGCAGCTTGCGGGGTACTGAAGCTTTCTTT. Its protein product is CASSLRGTEAFF. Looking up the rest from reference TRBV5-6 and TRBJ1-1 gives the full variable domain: DAGVTQSPTHLIKTRGQQVTLRCSPKSGHDTVSWYQQALGQGPQFIFQYYEEEERQRGNFPDRFSGHQFPNYSSELNVNALLLGDSALYLCASSLRGTEAFFGQGTRLTVV.

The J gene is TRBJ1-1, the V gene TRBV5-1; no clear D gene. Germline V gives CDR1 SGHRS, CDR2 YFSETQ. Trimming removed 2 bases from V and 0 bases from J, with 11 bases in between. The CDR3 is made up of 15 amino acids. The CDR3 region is CASSLLDSVNTEAFF. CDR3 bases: TGCGCCAGCAGCTTACTAGATAGCGTGAACACTGAAGCTTTCTTT.

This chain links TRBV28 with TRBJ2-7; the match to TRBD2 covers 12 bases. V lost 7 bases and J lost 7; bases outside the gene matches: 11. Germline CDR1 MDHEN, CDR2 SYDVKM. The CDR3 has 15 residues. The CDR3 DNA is TGTGCCAGCACAATAACTAGCGGGAGGATCGGTGAGCAGTACTTC. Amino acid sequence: CASTITSGRIGEQYF. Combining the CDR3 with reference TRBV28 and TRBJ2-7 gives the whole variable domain DVKVTQSSRYLVKRTGEKVFLECVQDMDHENMFWYRQDPGLGLRLIYFSYDVKMKEKGDIPEGYSVSREKKERFSLILESASTNQTSMYLCASTITSGRIGEQYFGPGTRLTVT.

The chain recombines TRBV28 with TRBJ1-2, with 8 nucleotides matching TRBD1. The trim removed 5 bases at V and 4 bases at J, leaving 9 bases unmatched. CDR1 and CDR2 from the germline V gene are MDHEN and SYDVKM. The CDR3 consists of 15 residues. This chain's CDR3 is CASSTGTGSLYGYTF. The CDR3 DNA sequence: TGTGCCAGCAGTACCGGGACAGGATCGCTCTATGGCTACACCTTC.

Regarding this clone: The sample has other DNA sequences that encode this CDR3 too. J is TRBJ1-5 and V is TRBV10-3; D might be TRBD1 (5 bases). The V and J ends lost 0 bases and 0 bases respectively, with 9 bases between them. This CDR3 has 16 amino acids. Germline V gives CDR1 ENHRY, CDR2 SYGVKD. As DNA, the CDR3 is TGTGCCATCAGTGAGTCGGAGGGGAGTAGCAATCAGCCCCAGCATTTT. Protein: CAISESEGSSNQPQHF.

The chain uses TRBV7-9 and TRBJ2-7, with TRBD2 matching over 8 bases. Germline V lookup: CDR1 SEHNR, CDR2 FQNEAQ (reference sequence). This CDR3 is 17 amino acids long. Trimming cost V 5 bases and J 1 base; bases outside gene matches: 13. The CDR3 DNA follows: TGTGCCAGCAGCCCAGCCCCCGGGACTAGGATGTCCTACGAGCAGTACTTC. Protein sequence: CASSPAPGTRMSYEQYF.

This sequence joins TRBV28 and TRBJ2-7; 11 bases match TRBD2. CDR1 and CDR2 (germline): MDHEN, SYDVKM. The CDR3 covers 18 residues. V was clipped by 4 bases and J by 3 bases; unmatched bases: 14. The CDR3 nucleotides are TGTGCCAGCAGTTCCCCGATTCGACTAGCGGGATCCATCTACGAGCAGTACTTC. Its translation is CASSSPIRLAGSIYEQYF.

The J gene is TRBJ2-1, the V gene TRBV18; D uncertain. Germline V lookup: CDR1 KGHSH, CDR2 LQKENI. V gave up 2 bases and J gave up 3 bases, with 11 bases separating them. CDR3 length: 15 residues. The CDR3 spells CASSPEEAVYNEQFF. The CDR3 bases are TGTGCCAGCTCACCAGAAGAGGCCGTCTACAATGAGCAGTTCTTC.